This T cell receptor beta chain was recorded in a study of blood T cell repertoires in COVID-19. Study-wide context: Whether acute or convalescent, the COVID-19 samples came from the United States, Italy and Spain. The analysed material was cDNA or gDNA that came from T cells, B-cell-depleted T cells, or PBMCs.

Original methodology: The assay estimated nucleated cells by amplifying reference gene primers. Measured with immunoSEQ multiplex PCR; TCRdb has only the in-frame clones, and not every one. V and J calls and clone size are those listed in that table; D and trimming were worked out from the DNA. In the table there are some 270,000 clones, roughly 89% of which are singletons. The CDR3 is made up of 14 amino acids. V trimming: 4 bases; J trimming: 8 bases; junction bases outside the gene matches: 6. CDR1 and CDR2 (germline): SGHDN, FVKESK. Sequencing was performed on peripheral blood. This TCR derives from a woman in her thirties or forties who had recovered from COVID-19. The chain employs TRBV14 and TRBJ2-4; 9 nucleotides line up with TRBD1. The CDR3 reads CASSLLGQGDIQYF. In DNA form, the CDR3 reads TGTGCCAGCAGCCTCCTGGGACAGGGAGACATTCAGTACTTC.